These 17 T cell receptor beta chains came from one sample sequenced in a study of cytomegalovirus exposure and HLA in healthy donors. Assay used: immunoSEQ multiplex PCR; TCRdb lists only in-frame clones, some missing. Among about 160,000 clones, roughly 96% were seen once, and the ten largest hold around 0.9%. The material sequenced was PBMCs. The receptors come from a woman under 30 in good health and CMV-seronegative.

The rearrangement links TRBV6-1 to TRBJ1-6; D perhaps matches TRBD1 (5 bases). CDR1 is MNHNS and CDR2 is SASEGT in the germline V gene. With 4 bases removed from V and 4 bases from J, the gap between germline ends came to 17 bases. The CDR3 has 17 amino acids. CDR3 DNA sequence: TGTGCCAGCAGTGCCCGACAGAGTTCTATTTATAATTCACCCCTCCACTTT. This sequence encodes CASSARQSSIYNSPLHF.

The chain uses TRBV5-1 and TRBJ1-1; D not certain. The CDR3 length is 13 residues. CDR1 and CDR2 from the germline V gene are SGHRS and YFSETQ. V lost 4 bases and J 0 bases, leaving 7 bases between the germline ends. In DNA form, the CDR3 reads TGCGCCAGCAGCGAGGGCTTGAACACTGAAGCTTTCTTT. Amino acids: CASSEGLNTEAFF. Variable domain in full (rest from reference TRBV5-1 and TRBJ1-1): KAGVTQTPRYLIKTRGQQVTLSCSPISGHRSVSWYQQTPGQGLQFLFEYFSETQRNKGNFPGRFSGRQFSNSRSEMNVSTLELGDSALYLCASSEGLNTEAFFGQGTRLTVV.

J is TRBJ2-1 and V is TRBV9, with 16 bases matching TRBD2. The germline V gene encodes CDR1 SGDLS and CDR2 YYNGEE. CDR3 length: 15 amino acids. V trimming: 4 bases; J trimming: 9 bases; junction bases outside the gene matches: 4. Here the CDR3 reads CASSPGLAGGREQFF. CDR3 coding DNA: TGTGCCAGCAGCCCGGGACTAGCGGGGGGGCGTGAGCAGTTCTTC. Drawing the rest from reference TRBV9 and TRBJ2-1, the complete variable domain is DSGVTQTPKHLITATGQRVTLRCSPRSGDLSVYWYQQSLDQGLQFLIQYYNGEERAKGNILERFSAQQFPDLHSELNLSSLELGDSALYFCASSPGLAGGREQFFGPGTRLTVL.

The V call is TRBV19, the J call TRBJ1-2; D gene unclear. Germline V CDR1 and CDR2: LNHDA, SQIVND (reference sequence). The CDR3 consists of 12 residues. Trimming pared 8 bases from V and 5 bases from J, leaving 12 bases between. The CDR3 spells CASAPLGYGYTF. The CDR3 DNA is TGTGCCAGTGCCCCCCTAGGTTATGGCTACACCTTC.

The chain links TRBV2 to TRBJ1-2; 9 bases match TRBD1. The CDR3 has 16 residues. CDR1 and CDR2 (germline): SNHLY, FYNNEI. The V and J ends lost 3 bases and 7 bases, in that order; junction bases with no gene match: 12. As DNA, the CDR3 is TGTGCCAGCAGTGAGGATGGGGGACAGGGTCGAGCTGGCTACACCTTC. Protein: CASSEDGGQGRAGYTF.

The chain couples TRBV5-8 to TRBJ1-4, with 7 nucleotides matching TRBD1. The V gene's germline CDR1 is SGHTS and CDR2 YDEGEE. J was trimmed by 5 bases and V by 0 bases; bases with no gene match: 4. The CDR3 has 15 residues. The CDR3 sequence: CASSLGTGPNEKLFF. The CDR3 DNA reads TGTGCCAGCAGCTTGGGGACAGGTCCGAATGAAAAACTGTTTTTT.

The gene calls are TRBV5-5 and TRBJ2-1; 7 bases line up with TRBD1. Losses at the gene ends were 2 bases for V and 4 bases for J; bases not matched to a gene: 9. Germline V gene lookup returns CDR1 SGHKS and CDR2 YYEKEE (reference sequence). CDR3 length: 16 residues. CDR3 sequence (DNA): TGTGCCAGCAGCTTCGGACCCGGGACAGAATACAATGAGCAGTTCTTC. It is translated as CASSFGPGTEYNEQFF.

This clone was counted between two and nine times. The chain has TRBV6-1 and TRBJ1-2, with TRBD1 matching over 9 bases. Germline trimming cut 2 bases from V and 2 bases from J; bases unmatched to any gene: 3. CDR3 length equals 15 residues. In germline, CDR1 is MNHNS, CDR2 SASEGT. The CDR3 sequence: CASSELGQGNYGYTF. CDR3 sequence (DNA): TGTGCCAGCAGTGAATTGGGACAGGGAAACTATGGCTACACCTTC.

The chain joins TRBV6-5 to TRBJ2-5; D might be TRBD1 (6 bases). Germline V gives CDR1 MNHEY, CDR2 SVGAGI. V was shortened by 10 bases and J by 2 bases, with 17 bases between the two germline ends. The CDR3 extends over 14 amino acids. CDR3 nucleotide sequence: TGTGCCACTAAAAAACGGACAGCTCAAGAGACCCAGTACTTC. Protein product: CATKKRTAQETQYF.

The CDR3: CASSQETGGGSYEQYF. CDR3 nucleotides: TGCGCCAGCAGCCAAGAAACGGGTGGTGGATCCTACGAGCAGTACTTC. This chain links TRBV4-3 with TRBJ2-7; D not resolved. Germline values: CDR1 LGHNA, CDR2 YSLEER. The CDR3 contains 16 residues. The germline V and J ends were trimmed by 0 bases and 1 base, with 13 bases remaining between them.

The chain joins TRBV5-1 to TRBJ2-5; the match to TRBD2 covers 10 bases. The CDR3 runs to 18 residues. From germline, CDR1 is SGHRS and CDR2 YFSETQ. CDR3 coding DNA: TGCGCTAAAGGGCGGCTAGCGGGGGTGCGGGGCGTTGGAGAGACCCAGTACTTC. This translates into CAKGRLAGVRGVGETQYF.

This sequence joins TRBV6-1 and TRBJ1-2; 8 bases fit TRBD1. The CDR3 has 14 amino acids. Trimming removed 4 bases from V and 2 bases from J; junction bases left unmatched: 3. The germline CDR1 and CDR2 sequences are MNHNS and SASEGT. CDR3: CASSVGTGNYGYTF. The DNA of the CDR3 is TGTGCCAGCAGTGTCGGGACAGGAAACTATGGCTACACCTTC.

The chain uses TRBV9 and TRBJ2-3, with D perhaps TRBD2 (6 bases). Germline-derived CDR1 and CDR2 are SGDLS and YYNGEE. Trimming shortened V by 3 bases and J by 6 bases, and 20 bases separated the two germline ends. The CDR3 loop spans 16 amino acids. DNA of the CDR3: TGTGCCAGCAGCGCAGGAGGGGCGGGGCGATTCGATACGCAGTATTTT. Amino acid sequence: CASSAGGAGRFDTQYF.

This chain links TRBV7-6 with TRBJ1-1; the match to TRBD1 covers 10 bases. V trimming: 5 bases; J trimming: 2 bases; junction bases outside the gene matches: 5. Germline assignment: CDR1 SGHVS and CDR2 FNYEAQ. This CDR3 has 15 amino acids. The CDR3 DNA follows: TGTGCCAGCAGCCCCCGGGACAGGGGAAACACTGAAGCTTTCTTT. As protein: CASSPRDRGNTEAFF.

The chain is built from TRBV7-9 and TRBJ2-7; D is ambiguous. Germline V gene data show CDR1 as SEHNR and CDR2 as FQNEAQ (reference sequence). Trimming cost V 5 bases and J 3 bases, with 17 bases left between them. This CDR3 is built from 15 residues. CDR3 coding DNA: TGTGCCAGCAGCCCGTTCAGTGGCCGACACTACGAGCAGTACTTC. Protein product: CASSPFSGRHYEQYF.

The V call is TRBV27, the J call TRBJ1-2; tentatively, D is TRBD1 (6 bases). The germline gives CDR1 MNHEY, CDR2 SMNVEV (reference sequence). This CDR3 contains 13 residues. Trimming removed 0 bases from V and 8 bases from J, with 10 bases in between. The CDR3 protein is CASSLSRQDGYTF. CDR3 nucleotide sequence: TGTGCCAGCAGTTTATCCCGACAGGACGGCTACACCTTC.

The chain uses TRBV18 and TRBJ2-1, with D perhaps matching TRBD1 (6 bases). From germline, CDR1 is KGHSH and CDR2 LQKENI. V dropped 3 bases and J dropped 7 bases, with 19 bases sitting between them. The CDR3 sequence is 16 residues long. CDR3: CASSPQGQVNRNEQFF. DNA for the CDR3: TGTGCCAGCTCACCCCAGGGGCAGGTTAATCGGAATGAGCAGTTCTTC. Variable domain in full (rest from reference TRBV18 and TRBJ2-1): NAGVMQNPRHLVRRRGQEARLRCSPMKGHSHVYWYRQLPEEGLKFMVYLQKENIIDESGMPKERFSAEFPKEGPSILRIQQVVRGDSAAYFCASSPQGQVNRNEQFFGPGTRLTVL.